These 2 T cell receptor beta chains were all obtained from the same sample, sequenced in a study of cytomegalovirus exposure and HLA in healthy donors. PCR was performed using 60 Vbeta and 13 Jbeta primers. Using immunoSEQ multiplex PCR, the repertoire was profiled, and TCRdb retains in-frame clones only, with some absent. This sample has approximately 73,000 clones; around 58% occur once, and the top ten carry 5.7%. The sequenced sample consisted of PBMCs. Receptor source: a man aged 30 to 45 in good health and CMV-seropositive.

The V gene is TRBV12-5, the J gene TRBJ2-7, with 7 bases fitting TRBD1. The CDR3 has 14 residues. In germline, CDR1 is LGHNT, CDR2 FRNRAP. V lost 7 bases to trimming and J lost 5 bases; unmatched junction nucleotides: 11. The CDR3 reads CASASTGSFHEQYF. Here the CDR3 DNA reads TGTGCTAGTGCCTCGACAGGGAGTTTCCACGAGCAGTACTTC. Full variable domain (rest looked up from reference TRBV12-5 and TRBJ2-7): DARVTQTPRHKVTEMGQEVTMRCQPILGHNTVFWYRQTMMQGLELLAYFRNRAPLDDSGMPKDRFSAEMPDATLATLKIQPSEPRDSAVYFCASASTGSFHEQYFGPGTRLTVT.

This clone was observed a handful of times. The chain recombines TRBV4-1 with TRBJ1-2; TRBD1 is a possible D gene (5 bases). V lost 4 bases and J 6 bases, leaving 18 bases between the germline ends. The CDR3 totals 15 residues. CDR1 and CDR2 from the germline V gene are MGHRA and YSYEKL. The CDR3 is CASSLNRATGHGYTF. CDR3 DNA: TGCGCCAGCAGCCTAAATCGGGCTACAGGTCATGGCTACACCTTC.